This T cell receptor beta chain was profiled in a study of Ad26.COV2.S vaccination and SARS-CoV-2 variants. Study-level information: Ad26.COV2.S given intramuscularly, once or twice 56 days apart. Study results and limitations: Overall T cell responses may have been underestimated by the analyses of TCR breadth and depth.

A word on this clone: As yet, its antigen is unknown.

Generated by immunoSEQ multiplex PCR, the TCRdb table keeps only in-frame clones and is missing some. Of more than 300,000 clones listed, about 86% are singletons. The CDR3 covers 18 residues. Germline CDR1 reads KGHSH; CDR2 reads LQKENI. The trim removed 1 base at V and 3 bases at J, leaving 12 bases unmatched. Specified treatment: over 15 received Ad26.COV2.S at low or high dose, single or two shots; roughly five received placebo; per-sample allocation not given. Sampling was performed 63 days after the first vaccine or placebo injection. This Boston cohort included adults aged 18-55 years. Immunization relied on an Ad26 vector, which expressed Wuhan-strain SARS-CoV-2 spike.

V gene TRBV18 combines with J gene TRBJ2-5; TRBD2 matches at 9 bases. This TCR was sampled from a person aged 18-65 years who received the Ad26.COV2.S COVID-19 vaccine or a placebo. The sample was peripheral blood, taken in a trial of Ad26.COV2.S vaccine versus placebo. This CDR3 is CASSPQISGGSGKETQYF. The DNA for the CDR3 is TGTGCCAGCTCACCACAGATTAGCGGGGGTTCCGGCAAAGAGACCCAGTACTTC.